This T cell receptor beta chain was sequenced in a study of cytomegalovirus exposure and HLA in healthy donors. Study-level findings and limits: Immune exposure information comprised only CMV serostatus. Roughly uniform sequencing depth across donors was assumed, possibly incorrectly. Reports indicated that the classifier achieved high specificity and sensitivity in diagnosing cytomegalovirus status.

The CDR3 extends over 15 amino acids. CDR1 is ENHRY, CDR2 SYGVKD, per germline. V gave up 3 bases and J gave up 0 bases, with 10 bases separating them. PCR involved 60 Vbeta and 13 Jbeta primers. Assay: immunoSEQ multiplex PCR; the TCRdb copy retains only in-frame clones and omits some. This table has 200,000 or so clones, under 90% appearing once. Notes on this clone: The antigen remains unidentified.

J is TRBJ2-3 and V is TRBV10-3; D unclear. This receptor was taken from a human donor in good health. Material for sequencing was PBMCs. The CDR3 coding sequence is TGTGCCATCAGTGATCTCAGTCTTAGCACAGATACGCAGTATTTT. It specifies CAISDLSLSTDTQYF.